This T cell receptor (beta chain) was sequenced during a study of blood T cells in healthy people across ages (dated by TCRdb to between 2014 and 2016). In the study overall: In model experiments, roughly one uniquely barcoded TCR beta cDNA molecule per two T cells was captured by template switching. To track age-related changes in TCR beta repertoire diversity, the study relied on deep sequencing normalized with unique cDNA molecular identifiers. Donors were grouped into four age groups: young (average approximately 16 years), middle-aged (approximately 41), aged (62) and long-lived (82). To avoid experimental bias, donors of different ages were distributed randomly across sequencing lanes. The study analyzed two additional independent replicas of 1 million unique cDNA reads from the same blood draw for two donors, one aged 18 to 30 and one aged 80 or older.

What the study reported, not specific to this receptor: As age increased, observed TCR beta diversity per million T cells dropped in a roughly linear way, and a significant reduction was already evident by age about 40. The percentage of naive T cells measured by flow cytometry correlated strongly with observed TCR beta diversity. Estimates of total diversity based on one million sequenced T cells were considered lower bounds and underestimates. Compared with the aged group, more naive CD4+ T cells, fewer expanded clones and increased TCR diversity were shown by the long-lived group, suggesting age selection. Conclusive comparison of naive and antigen-experienced compartments was prevented by the profiling of bulk unsorted PBMCs. Donor CMV infection status was unknown, potentially confounding age-related changes in expanded clonotypes.

Donors were 35 to 40 systemically healthy Caucasian individuals from Russia aged roughly 6 to 100 years. Around 10 milliliters of peripheral blood were drawn from each donor into EDTA-treated Vacutainer tubes. PBMCs were isolated by Ficoll-Paque density-gradient centrifugation, with at least 6 million obtained per sample. Trizol reagent was used to extract total RNA from PBMCs, with at least 5 micrograms per sample. For every donor, an aliquot of PBMCs went through flow cytometry to measure the percentages of naive CD45RAhigh/CD27high T cells. A word on this clonotype: Its binding antigen is unknown. At one boundary the junction diverges from the germline segment, which might be a read error.

Libraries were built with 5' RACE. TCRdb shows the sequencer as Illumina HiSeq 2500. A second PCR of about 6 to 11 cycles was run with a J-beta primer mix and a sample-barcoded 5' primer. A unique molecular identifier was introduced onto each TCR beta cDNA molecule by a template-switch 5' adaptor carrying 12 random nucleotides. Each sample yielded at least 2.5 million CDR3-containing paired-end reads. The Mint cDNA synthesis kit, primed by a TRBC-specific oligonucleotide, was used to synthesize first-strand cDNA from all RNA. Following uracil-DNA glycosylase treatment, a first 18-cycle PCR with universal primers M1SS and BC2_uni_R was performed on all cDNA. The published analysis was carried out like this. For normalization, 1 million high-quality reads were randomly selected from each sample, with every read carrying a distinct molecular identifier. Instead of being binned into consensus sequences, reads with shared molecular identifiers were discarded. MiTCR, run with a Q25 quality threshold and the strictest error-elimination algorithm, handled CDR3 identification, clonotype clustering and error correction. A nonparametric unseen species model with Euler transformation was used to estimate a lower bound on total TCR beta diversity. TCRdb redid the processing of the public reads, applying fastp at Q25 and MiXCR, and retained in-frame beta chains. Rows with one shared CDR3 protein collapse into an entry with the most common genes and DNA. These V and J calls rely on TCRdb rather than the paper's analysis. This sample is represented by 650,000 to 800,000 distinct CDR3 sequences; 52% of them were singletons. Roughly 13% of the sample is held by the ten biggest clonotypes.

For CDR1 and CDR2, the germline V gene (reference sequence) lists DFQATT and SNEGSKA. The CDR3 runs 12 amino acids, cysteine and phenylalanine included. The read is trimmed to its CDR3 DNA, 36 bases read in frame from base 1. The sequencing input was blood. This clonotype was sampled from a woman aged 80 or over in good health. The chain uses TRBV20-1 and TRBJ2-7; the D gene is unclear. DNA sequence: TGCAGTGCTGGAGAGAATTCCTACGAGCAGTACTTC. Its protein reads: CSAGENSYEQYF.